The 20 T cell receptor beta chains reported below all come from one sample, sequenced in a study of shared clonotypes between healthy human individuals. Repertoires were generated with immunoSEQ multiplex PCR, while TCRdb's copy carries only in-frame clones and drops some. The sample lists roughly 1 million clones, 75% to 80% occurring once. Sequences were obtained from memory CD4+ T cells from PBMCs. Subset defined: CD45RA-negative fraction. The source of these receptors is a man aged 18-30 years in good health. Some clones in this sample may be carry-over from other donors' samples.

The genes are TRBV29-1 and TRBJ2-1; D is perhaps TRBD2 (6 bases). CDR3 length: 13 residues. V lost 4 bases to trimming and J lost 0 bases, with 7 bases between them. Germline CDR1 SQVTM, CDR2 ANQGSEA. The CDR3 is CSVVADSYNEQFF. The CDR3 DNA follows: TGCAGCGTTGTAGCGGACTCCTACAATGAGCAGTTCTTC.

The chain joins TRBV6-1 to TRBJ1-2, with TRBD1 matching over 8 bases. Per germline, CDR1 MNHNS and CDR2 SASEGT. The CDR3 spans 15 residues. J lost 0 bases, V lost 5 bases, and 5 bases had no gene match. CDR3 coding DNA: TGTGCCAGCAGTTCCCAGGGGGCTGCTAACTATGGCTACACCTTC. It translates to CASSSQGAANYGYTF.

The chain carries TRBV7-3 and TRBJ1-1, with 7 bases fitting TRBD1. The V gene end was trimmed by 6 bases and the J gene end by 6 bases; junction bases not matched to a gene: 7. The CDR3 has 13 residues. Germline CDR1 and CDR2: SGHTA and FQGTGA. The CDR3 DNA follows: TGTGCCAGCAGACGCACAGGGGACGCTGAAGCTTTCTTT. Amino acids: CASRRTGDAEAFF.

The V call is TRBV28, the J call TRBJ2-2; 9 bases are a match to TRBD2. Trimming took 3 bases from V and 4 from J; bases not matched to a gene: 9. Germline CDR1 reads MDHEN; CDR2 reads SYDVKM. The CDR3 extends over 17 amino acids. CDR3 region: CASSFIPSGAFTGELFF. CDR3 nucleotides: TGTGCCAGCAGTTTCATCCCTAGCGGGGCTTTCACCGGGGAGCTGTTTTTT.

This clone was detected a few times. V and J are TRBV18 and TRBJ1-4, with no clear D. V lost 1 base and J lost 5, with 5 bases in between. The germline CDR1 and CDR2 sequences are KGHSH and LQKENI. This CDR3 comprises 13 residues. The CDR3 nucleotides read TGTGCCAGCTCACCACGGCAGAATGAAAAACTGTTTTTT. Translated, it gives CASSPRQNEKLFF.

V and J are TRBV6-1 and TRBJ2-3; the D call may be TRBD1 or TRBD2 (6 bases each). Germline lookup yields CDR1 MNHNS and CDR2 SASEGT. The CDR3 runs 16 residues. The V gene lost 3 bases and the J gene lost 0 bases, with 13 bases spanning the gap. The CDR3 nucleotides read TGTGCCAGCAGTGATGTAAGGGGGACTAGCACAGATACGCAGTATTTT. Amino acids: CASSDVRGTSTDTQYF.

With regard to this clone: This specimen includes other DNA sequences encoding the same CDR3. J is TRBJ1-1 and V is TRBV5-6; D gene ambiguous. V dropped 0 bases and J dropped 0 bases, with 6 bases sitting between them. CDR3 length: 14 amino acids. From germline, CDR1 is SGHDT and CDR2 YYEEEE. The CDR3 DNA is TGTGCCAGCAGCTTGGGCACGGTGAACACTGAAGCTTTCTTT. This encodes CASSLGTVNTEAFF. Filled out from reference TRBV5-6 and TRBJ1-1, the complete variable domain reads DAGVTQSPTHLIKTRGQQVTLRCSPKSGHDTVSWYQQALGQGPQFIFQYYEEEERQRGNFPDRFSGHQFPNYSSELNVNALLLGDSALYLCASSLGTVNTEAFFGQGTRLTVV.

The CDR3 coding sequence is TGCAGTGGGAGGGGGGGGCAGCAAGAGACCCAGTACTTC. Its translation: CSGRGGQQETQYF. The chain has TRBV29-1 and TRBJ2-5, with D tentatively TRBD2 (7 bases). CDR1 SQVTM and CDR2 ANQGSEA come from the germline V gene. CDR3 length: 13 amino acids.

This chain joins TRBV19 and TRBJ1-2; no clear D. The CDR3 extends over 13 amino acids. The ends were cut back, 3 bases at V and 4 bases at J, with 9 bases in the middle. Germline CDR1 and CDR2: LNHDA and SQIVND (reference sequence). CDR3 DNA: TGTGCCAGTAGTATTTTGGGCCGCTATGGCTACACCTTC. Protein sequence: CASSILGRYGYTF.

The chain is built from TRBV5-1 and TRBJ2-7; 9 bases map to TRBD1. Trimming at V came to 4 bases and at J to 7 bases, leaving 9 bases not matched to a gene. The CDR3 spans 14 residues. In germline, CDR1 is SGHRS, CDR2 YFSETQ. CDR3 nucleotides: TGCGCCAGCAGCAAGGGACAGGGTTTTGGGGAGCAGTACTTC. This gives the protein CASSKGQGFGEQYF.

This clone was seen a single time. The chain links TRBV19 to TRBJ2-7; possibly TRBD2 for D (5 bases). Trimming pared 4 bases from V and 3 bases from J, leaving 16 bases between. Per germline, CDR1 LNHDA and CDR2 SQIVND (reference sequence). The CDR3 runs to 15 residues. CDR3 region: CASSRGSTLGYEQYF. The CDR3, as DNA: TGTGCCAGTAGTAGAGGGTCCACCCTAGGCTACGAGCAGTACTTC. The variable domain in full, completed from reference TRBV19 and TRBJ2-7, reads DGGITQSPKYLFRKEGQNVTLSCEQNLNHDAMYWYRQDPGQGLRLIYYSQIVNDFQKGDIAEGYSVSREKKESFPLTVTSAQKNPTAFYLCASSRGSTLGYEQYFGPGTRLTVT.

The chain is built from TRBV19 and TRBJ1-5, with 8 bases fitting TRBD1. Germline trimming cut 7 bases from V and 3 bases from J; bases unmatched to any gene: 17. Germline CDR1 and CDR2: LNHDA and SQIVND (reference sequence). The CDR3 contains 18 residues. For the CDR3, the DNA is TGTGCCAGTACCCCCAGGCTTCTTGGGACAGGAATCAATCAGCCCCAGCATTTT. Translation gives CASTPRLLGTGINQPQHF.

This rearrangement joins TRBV27 to TRBJ2-1, with 9 bases lining up with TRBD2. Trimming at V came to 0 bases and at J to 3 bases, leaving 3 bases not matched to a gene. The germline V gene encodes CDR1 MNHEY and CDR2 SMNVEV (reference sequence). The CDR3 loop spans 16 amino acids. In DNA, the CDR3 is TGTGCCAGCAGTTTATCGAGCGGGAGGTACTACAATGAGCAGTTCTTC. Amino acid sequence: CASSLSSGRYYNEQFF.

The chain carries TRBV6-4 and TRBJ2-1; 12 nucleotides agree with TRBD2. This CDR3 has 16 amino acids. Germline CDR1 MRHNA, CDR2 SNTAGT. Trimming removed 0 bases from V and 9 bases from J; junction bases left unmatched: 6. CDR3 in amino acids: CASSDSETSGSPEQFF. The CDR3 coding sequence is TGTGCCAGCAGTGACTCCGAGACTAGCGGGAGCCCTGAGCAGTTCTTC.

On this clone itself: Other DNA variants within this sample encode the same CDR3. This chain links TRBV20-1 with TRBJ1-2; D is unclear. CDR1 and CDR2 (germline): DFQATT, SNEGSKA (reference sequence). This CDR3 is built from 11 residues. The ends were cut back, 0 bases at V and 7 bases at J, with 6 bases in the middle. The CDR3 protein is CSARDLGGYTF. Written as DNA, the CDR3 is TGCAGTGCTAGAGATCTTGGTGGCTACACCTTC.

The gene calls are TRBV2 and TRBJ1-5, with D perhaps TRBD1 (6 bases). Germline V gene lookup returns CDR1 SNHLY and CDR2 FYNNEI. Deletions cut 4 bases from V and 4 bases from J, with 11 bases between. The CDR3 is made up of 14 amino acids. CDR3 protein: CASSAEGENQPQHF. Here the CDR3 DNA reads TGTGCCAGCAGTGCGGAGGGGGAAAATCAGCCCCAGCATTTT. Filled out from reference TRBV2 and TRBJ1-5, the complete variable domain reads EPEVTQTPSHQVTQMGQEVILRCVPISNHLYFYWYRQILGQKVEFLVSFYNNEISEKSEIFDDQFSVERPDGSNFTLKIRSTKLEDSAMYFCASSAEGENQPQHFGDGTRLSIL.

The chain joins TRBV18 to TRBJ1-5; D remains unclear. Trimming left V 6 bases short and J 5 bases short, with 11 bases between. Per germline, CDR1 KGHSH and CDR2 LQKENI. The CDR3 consists of 13 residues. The CDR3 protein is CASSDGVDQPQHF. For the CDR3, the DNA is TGTGCCAGCTCGGACGGGGTAGATCAGCCCCAGCATTTT. The entire variable domain, with the rest obtained from reference TRBV18 and TRBJ1-5, is as follows: NAGVMQNPRHLVRRRGQEARLRCSPMKGHSHVYWYRQLPEEGLKFMVYLQKENIIDESGMPKERFSAEFPKEGPSILRIQQVVRGDSAAYFCASSDGVDQPQHFGDGTRLSIL.

The chain recombines TRBV2 with TRBJ1-2; D gene unclear. Trimming removed 4 bases at V and 0 bases at J, with 12 bases between. CDR3 size: 15 residues. In germline, CDR1 is SNHLY, CDR2 FYNNEI. CDR3 sequence (DNA): TGTGCCAGCAGTGGGACGGGAAACGCTAACTATGGCTACACCTTC. Protein product: CASSGTGNANYGYTF.

This clone was detected a few times. The chain joins TRBV28 to TRBJ1-2; possibly TRBD1 for D (5 bases). V was shortened by 7 bases and J by 8 bases, with 17 bases between the two germline ends. The CDR3 covers 13 residues. Germline CDR1 is MDHEN and CDR2 is SYDVKM. As DNA, the CDR3 is TGTGCCAGCACTCTCTCGCGACGGGGCGGCTACACCTTC. Its protein product is CASTLSRRGGYTF.

This rearrangement joins TRBV19 to TRBJ2-6; weak D call: TRBD1 (5 bases). The V end lost 2 bases, the J end lost 0 bases, and 5 bases lay between the germline ends. Germline V gene lookup returns CDR1 LNHDA and CDR2 SQIVND (reference sequence). This CDR3 is 15 amino acids long. CDR3 in amino acids: CASSIQGSGANVLTF. CDR3 sequence (DNA): TGTGCCAGTAGTATACAGGGCTCTGGGGCCAACGTCCTGACTTTC.